Listed below are T cell receptor beta chains from one sample, sequenced in a study of blood T cells in healthy people across ages. TCRdb fed the 5' RACE reads into MiXCR, producing one record per CDR3 protein. This table holds over a million distinct CDR3 sequences, 40% to 45% found once. Sequencing used blood. The receptors originated from an older woman in good health. Each CDR3 is given with its conserved first and last residue. D genes are given only for firm matches. Rows give clone size only sometimes, using once, few, many, or a class for an expanded clone.

j_call clone_size d_call v_call cdr3_aa cdr3_nt
TRBJ1-5 NA TRBD1 TRBV6-6 CASSWDRGGNQPQHF TGTGCCAGCAGCTGGGACAGGGGAGGCAATCAGCCCCAGCATTTT
TRBJ2-1 NA NA TRBV20-1 CSALEYGNEQFF TGCAGTGCTCTAGAGTATGGCAATGAGCAGTTCTTC
TRBJ2-7 NA TRBD2 TRBV20-1 CSAPTSGRYNEQYF TGCAGTGCTCCAACTAGCGGGAGATACAATGAGCAGTACTTC
TRBJ1-6 few TRBD1 TRBV6-6 CASSARQGDSPLHF TGTGCCAGCAGTGCGAGACAGGGCGATTCACCCCTCCACTTT
TRBJ2-5 few NA TRBV15 CATSRVGGGRQETQYF TGTGCCACCAGCAGAGTCGGAGGCGGCCGACAAGAGACCCAGTACTTC
TRBJ2-5 few NA TRBV6-5 CASSYSLSKKETQYF TGTGCCAGCAGTTACTCGCTAAGCAAAAAGGAGACCCAGTACTTC
TRBJ1-4 NA NA TRBV14 CASSQDLPGLGEKLFF TGTGCCAGCAGCCAAGATTTACCGGGATTAGGGGAAAAACTGTTTTTT
TRBJ2-3 NA NA TRBV7-6 CASSSLASVNYEVKYF TGTGCCAGCAGCTCTCTCGCTAGCGTAAACTACGAGGTGAAGTATTTT
TRBJ2-5 NA NA TRBV20-1 CSAFPQVGRYNEQYF TGCAGTGCTTTTCCACAGGTGGGGCGCTACAATGAGCAGTACTTC
TRBJ2-4 NA TRBD2 TRBV12-3/TRBV12-4 CASRTSGYSTFQYF TGTGCCAGCAGAACTAGCGGGTATTCTACGTTCCAGTACTTC
TRBJ2-4 NA NA TRBV9 CASSVGGQGSNEQYF TGTGCCAGCAGCGTAGGAGGGCAGGGATCAAATGAGCAGTACTTC
TRBJ1-2 few NA TRBV5-1 CASSAPDRNYGYTF TGCGCCAGCAGCGCGCCCGACAGGAACTATGGCTACACCTTC
TRBJ2-5 NA NA TRBV18 CASSPDTGQETQYF TGTGCCAGCTCACCGGATACTGGACAAGAGACCCAGTACTTC
TRBJ2-1 once NA TRBV7-8 CASSRNRNNEQFF TGTGCCAGCAGCCGAAACAGGAACAATGAGCAGTTCTTC
TRBJ2-3 once NA TRBV5-1 CASSSGRPSSDTQYF TGCGCCAGCAGCTCCGGGAGACCGTCTTCAGATACGCAGTATTTT
TRBJ2-1 NA TRBD2 TRBV20-1 CSARDGVAGVGEQFF TGCAGTGCTAGAGATGGGGTAGCGGGAGTAGGTGAGCAGTTCTTC
TRBJ2-3 few NA TRBV20-1 CSARDPASSTDTQYF TGCAGTGCTAGAGATCCTGCGTCTAGCACAGATACGCAGTATTTT
TRBJ1-2 NA NA TRBV30 CAHLRGDYGYTF TGTGCCCACCTGAGGGGTGACTATGGCTACACCTTC
TRBJ2-4 few NA TRBV29-1 CSVGGVLKNIQYF TGCAGCGTTGGGGGGGTACTGAAAAACATTCAGTACTTC
TRBJ2-1 NA NA TRBV15 CAASRADIYNEQFF TGTGCCGCCAGCAGAGCCGACATTTACAATGAGCAGTTCTTC
TRBJ2-5 few TRBD1 TRBV12-3/TRBV12-4 CASSLASDREETQYF TGTGCCAGCAGTTTAGCCTCGGACAGGGAAGAGACCCAGTACTTC
TRBJ2-1 few NA TRBV6-4 CASSDSPASSYNEQFF TGTGCCAGCAGTGACTCTCCGGCTAGCTCCTACAATGAGCAGTTCTTC
TRBJ2-1 few TRBD2 TRBV12-3/TRBV12-4 CASRGGGYNEQFF TGTGCCAGCAGGGGCGGGGGTTACAATGAGCAGTTCTTC
TRBJ2-1 NA NA TRBV11-2 CASSPNGAPSYNEQFF TGTGCCAGCAGCCCCAATGGGGCTCCCTCCTACAATGAGCAGTTCTTC
TRBJ2-7 NA NA TRBV25-1 CASSEALRYEQYF TGTGCCAGCAGTGAAGCACTTCGATACGAGCAGTACTTC
TRBJ1-1 once NA TRBV12-3/TRBV12-4 CASHAAGRLNTEAFF TGTGCCAGCCACGCCGCGGGCCGCTTGAACACTGAAGCTTTCTTT
TRBJ2-1 once TRBD2 TRBV20-1 CSALTSGRFSNEQFF TGCAGTGCCCTGACTAGCGGGAGATTTAGCAATGAGCAGTTCTTC
TRBJ1-2 NA NA TRBV7-9 CAGSLVGPGYGYTF TGTGCCGGCAGCCTAGTCGGGCCAGGCTATGGCTACACCTTC
TRBJ1-6 few NA TRBV2 CASHGSRSSYNSPLHF TGTGCCAGCCACGGAAGTCGCAGCTCCTATAATTCACCCCTCCACTTT
TRBJ2-1 NA NA TRBV5-1 CASSPTLLYNEQFF TGCGCCAGCAGCCCCACGCTACTATACAATGAGCAGTTCTTC
TRBJ2-5 NA NA TRBV20-1 CRARGFGGKTQYF TGCAGGGCTAGGGGCTTCGGGGGTAAGACCCAGTACTTC
TRBJ2-5 NA NA TRBV20-1 CSARRVSYNEQYF TGCAGTGCTCGTAGAGTGTCCTACAATGAGCAGTACTTC
TRBJ2-7 NA NA TRBV19 CAFYRVLSYEQYF TGTGCCTTCTACAGGGTTCTATCCTACGAGCAGTACTTC
TRBJ2-7 NA TRBD2 TRBV20-1 CSAERPVAGLYEQYF TGCAGTGCTGAGCGCCCTGTAGCGGGACTCTACGAGCAGTACTTC
TRBJ2-5 NA TRBD2 TRBV7-3 CASSLLAGGEETQYF TGTGCCAGCAGCCTTCTAGCGGGAGGCGAAGAGACCCAGTACTTC
TRBJ1-5 few NA TRBV6-4 CASSEEDSDQPQHF TGTGCCAGCAGTGAAGAGGACAGCGATCAGCCCCAGCATTTT
TRBJ2-5 NA NA TRBV6-5 CASSYGGSGSQETQYF TGTGCCAGCAGTTACGGCGGGTCGGGCTCCCAAGAGACCCAGTACTTC
TRBJ1-2 NA NA TRBV6-5 CASSSPGLLVGYTF TGTGCCAGCAGTTCCCCCGGACTTCTCGTAGGCTACACCTTC
TRBJ2-1 NA NA TRBV2 CASRGPGSKGNEQFF TGTGCCAGCCGGGGCCCCGGGAGCAAGGGCAATGAGCAGTTCTTC
TRBJ2-1 few NA TRBV20-1 CSGLYNEQFF TGCAGTGGACTCTACAATGAGCAGTTCTTC
TRBJ2-7 NA NA TRBV28 CASNSGTVSSYERYF TGTGCCAGTAACTCCGGGACTGTCAGCTCCTACGAGCGGTACTTC
TRBJ1-2 NA NA TRBV29-1 CSVEDPREAYGYTF TGCAGCGTTGAAGATCCCCGAGAGGCCTATGGCTACACCTTC
TRBJ1-1 NA NA TRBV9 CASSAGNAEAFF TGTGCCAGCAGCGCAGGGAACGCTGAAGCTTTCTTT
TRBJ2-2 NA NA TRBV5-1 CASSLAASTGELFF TGCGCCAGCAGCTTGGCCGCCTCCACCGGGGAGCTGTTTTTT
TRBJ2-7 NA NA TRBV20-1 CSGRGPVSYEQYF TGCAGTGGTCGCGGGCCCGTCTCCTACGAGCAGTACTTC
TRBJ2-5 NA TRBD1 TRBV27 CASTYGDRHNEQYF TGTGCCAGCACCTACGGGGACAGACACAATGAGCAGTACTTC
TRBJ2-7 NA NA TRBV27 CASSLGQGKNEQYF TGTGCCAGCAGTTTGGGTCAGGGAAAGAACGAGCAGTACTTC